Sequencing of this T cell receptor beta chain was carried out in a study of long-term antiretroviral therapy in people with HIV. Looking at the study overall: Collection of the earliest samples took place about a decade ahead of the 2015 immediate-ART recommendation.

Study outcomes and limitations: When set beside controls, HIV repertoires had CDR3 length ranges that were narrower.

Sequencing relied on immunoSEQ assay v3.0, run at survey level. Sequencing was performed with immunoSEQ multiplex PCR; in TCRdb, only in-frame clones are kept and a portion is missing. The sample holds roughly 16,000 clones, about four fifths seen once. This clone was seen a few times. Its antigen is still unknown. Germline values: CDR1 SQVTM, CDR2 ANQGSEA. This CDR3 has 13 amino acids. V dropped 6 bases and J dropped 1; count of bases not matched to a gene: 5. The sequence derives from a young man with HIV. Sample: unsorted PBMCs, taken at the start of antiretroviral therapy. The V call is TRBV29-1, the J call TRBJ1-2, with TRBD1 identical over 7 bases. CDR3 residues: CSVDRDGNYGYTF. CDR3 sequence (DNA): TGCAGCGTCGACAGGGATGGTAACTATGGCTACACCTTC.